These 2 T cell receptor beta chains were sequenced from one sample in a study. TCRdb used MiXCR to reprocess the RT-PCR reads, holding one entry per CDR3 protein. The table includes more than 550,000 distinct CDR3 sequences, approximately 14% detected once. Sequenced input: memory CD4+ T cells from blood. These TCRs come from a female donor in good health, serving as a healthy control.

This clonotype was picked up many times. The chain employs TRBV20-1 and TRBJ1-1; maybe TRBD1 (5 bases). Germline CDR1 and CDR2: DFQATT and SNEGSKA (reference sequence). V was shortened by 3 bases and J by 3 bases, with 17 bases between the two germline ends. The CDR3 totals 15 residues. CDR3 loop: CSASGGESSDTEAFF. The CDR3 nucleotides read TGCAGTGCTAGTGGAGGGGAGTCGAGTGACACTGAAGCTTTCTTT.

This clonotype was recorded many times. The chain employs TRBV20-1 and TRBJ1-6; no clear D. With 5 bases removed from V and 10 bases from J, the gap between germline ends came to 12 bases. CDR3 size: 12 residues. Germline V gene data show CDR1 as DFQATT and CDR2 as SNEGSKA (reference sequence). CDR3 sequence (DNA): TGCAGTGCTGAACCGACGGCGTCACCCCTCCACTTT. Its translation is CSAEPTASPLHF.